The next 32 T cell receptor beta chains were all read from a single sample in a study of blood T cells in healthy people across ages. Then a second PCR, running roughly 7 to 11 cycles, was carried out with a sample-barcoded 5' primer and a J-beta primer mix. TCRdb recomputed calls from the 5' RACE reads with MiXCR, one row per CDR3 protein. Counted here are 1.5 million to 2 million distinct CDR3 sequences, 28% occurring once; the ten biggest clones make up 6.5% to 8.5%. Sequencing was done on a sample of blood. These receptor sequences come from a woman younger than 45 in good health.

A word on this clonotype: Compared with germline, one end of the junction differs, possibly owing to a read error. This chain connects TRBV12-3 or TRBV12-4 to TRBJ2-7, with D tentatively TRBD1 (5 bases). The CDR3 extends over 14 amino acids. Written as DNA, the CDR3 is TGTGCCAACAGTAAAGACAGATACTCCTACGAGCAGTACTTC. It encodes CANSKDRYSYEQYF.

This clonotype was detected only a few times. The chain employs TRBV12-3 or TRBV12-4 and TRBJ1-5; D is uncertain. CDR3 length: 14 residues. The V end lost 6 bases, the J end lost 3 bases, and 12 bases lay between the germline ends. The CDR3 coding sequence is TGTGCCAGCAGCCCGATGACCCTCAATCAGCCCCAGCATTTT. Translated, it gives CASSPMTLNQPQHF.

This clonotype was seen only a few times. The CDR3 reads CASSGTGTVYEQYF. DNA of the CDR3: TGCGCCAGCAGTGGAACCGGGACAGTCTACGAGCAGTACTTC. The genes are TRBV10-1 and TRBJ2-7; TRBD1 agrees at 7 bases. Germline V gene sequence: CDR1 WNHNN, CDR2 SYGVQD (reference sequence). This CDR3 has 14 residues. J lost 3 bases, V lost 4 bases, and 6 bases had no gene match.

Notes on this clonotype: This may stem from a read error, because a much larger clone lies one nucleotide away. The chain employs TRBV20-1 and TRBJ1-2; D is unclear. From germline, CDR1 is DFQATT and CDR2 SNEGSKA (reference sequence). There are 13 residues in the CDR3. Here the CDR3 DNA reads TGCAGTGCTGGAGATCAGAGGTCCTATGGCTACACCTTC. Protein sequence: CSAGDQRSYGYTF.

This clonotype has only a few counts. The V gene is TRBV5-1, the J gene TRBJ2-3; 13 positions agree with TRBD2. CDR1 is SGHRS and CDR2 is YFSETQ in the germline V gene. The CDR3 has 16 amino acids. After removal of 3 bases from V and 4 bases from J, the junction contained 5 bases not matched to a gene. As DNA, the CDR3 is TGCGCCAGCAGCTCCAACGGACTAGCGGGAGCAGATACGCAGTATTTT. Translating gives CASSSNGLAGADTQYF.

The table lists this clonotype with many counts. The CDR3 bases are TGTGCCAGCAGCTTTTACGGACACTACGAGCAGTACTTC. Its protein product is CASSFYGHYEQYF. This chain uses TRBV7-9 with TRBJ2-7; a possible D gene is TRBD1 (5 bases). CDR1 SEHNR and CDR2 FQNEAQ come from the germline V gene (reference sequence). The CDR3 consists of 13 residues. The V and J ends lost 3 bases and 3 bases respectively, with 9 bases between them.

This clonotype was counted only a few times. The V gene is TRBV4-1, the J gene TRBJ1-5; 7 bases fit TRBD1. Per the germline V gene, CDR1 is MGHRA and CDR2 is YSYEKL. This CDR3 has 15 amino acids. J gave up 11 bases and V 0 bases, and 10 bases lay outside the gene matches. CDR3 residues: CASSQDRTGRRTQHF. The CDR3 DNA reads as TGCGCCAGCAGCCAAGATCGGACAGGTCGGCGGACCCAGCATTTT.

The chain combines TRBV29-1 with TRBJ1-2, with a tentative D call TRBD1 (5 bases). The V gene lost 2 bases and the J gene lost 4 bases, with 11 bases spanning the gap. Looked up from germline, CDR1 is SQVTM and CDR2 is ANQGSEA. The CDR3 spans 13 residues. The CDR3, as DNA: TGCAGCGTTGAATACACGGGGGGCTATGGCTACACCTTC. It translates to CSVEYTGGYGYTF.

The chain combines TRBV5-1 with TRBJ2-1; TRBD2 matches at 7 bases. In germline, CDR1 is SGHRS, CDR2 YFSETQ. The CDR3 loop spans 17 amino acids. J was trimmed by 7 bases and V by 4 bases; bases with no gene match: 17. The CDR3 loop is CASSGIRSGARDNEQFF. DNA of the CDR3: TGCGCCAGCAGCGGGATACGGAGCGGGGCTAGGGATAATGAGCAGTTCTTC.

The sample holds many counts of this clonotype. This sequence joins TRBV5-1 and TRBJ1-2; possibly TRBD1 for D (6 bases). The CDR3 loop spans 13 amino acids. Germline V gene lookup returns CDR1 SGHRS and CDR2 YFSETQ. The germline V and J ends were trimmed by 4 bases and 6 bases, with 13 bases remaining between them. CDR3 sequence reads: CASSPAGADGYTF. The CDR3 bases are TGCGCCAGCAGCCCGGCGGGGGCCGATGGCTACACCTTC.

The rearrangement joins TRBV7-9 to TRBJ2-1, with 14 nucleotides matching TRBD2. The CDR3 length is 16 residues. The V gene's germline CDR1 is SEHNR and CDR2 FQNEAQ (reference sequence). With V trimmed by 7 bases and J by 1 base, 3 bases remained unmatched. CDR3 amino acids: CASTGTSGGSYNEQFF. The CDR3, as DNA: TGTGCCAGCACCGGGACTAGCGGGGGATCCTACAATGAGCAGTTCTTC.

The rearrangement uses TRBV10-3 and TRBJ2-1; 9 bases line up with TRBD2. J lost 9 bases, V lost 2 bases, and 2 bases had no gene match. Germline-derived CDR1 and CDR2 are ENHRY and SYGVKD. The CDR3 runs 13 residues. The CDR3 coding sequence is TGTGCCATCAGTGAGCTGACTAGCGGTGAGCAGTTCTTC. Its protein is CAISELTSGEQFF.

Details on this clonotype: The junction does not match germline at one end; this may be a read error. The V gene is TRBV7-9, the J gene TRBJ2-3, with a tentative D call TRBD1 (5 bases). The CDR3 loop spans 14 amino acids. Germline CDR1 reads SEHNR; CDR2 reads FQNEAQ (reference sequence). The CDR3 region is CAGSLLGVSDTQYF. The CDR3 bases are TGTGCCGGCAGCCTCCTAGGGGTATCAGATACGCAGTATTTT.

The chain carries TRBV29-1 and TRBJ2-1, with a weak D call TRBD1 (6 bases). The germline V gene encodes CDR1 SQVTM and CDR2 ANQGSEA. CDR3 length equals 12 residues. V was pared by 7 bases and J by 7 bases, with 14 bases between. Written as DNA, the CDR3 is TGCAGCGAGGGGGAGTTGGGGAATGAGCAGTTCTTC. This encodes CSEGELGNEQFF.

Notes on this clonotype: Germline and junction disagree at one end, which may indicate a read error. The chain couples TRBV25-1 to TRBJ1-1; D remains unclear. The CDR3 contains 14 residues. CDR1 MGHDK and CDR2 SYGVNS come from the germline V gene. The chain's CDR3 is CAGSPQVGNTEAFF. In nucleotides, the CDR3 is TGTGCCGGCAGTCCCCAGGTGGGGAACACTGAAGCTTTCTTT.

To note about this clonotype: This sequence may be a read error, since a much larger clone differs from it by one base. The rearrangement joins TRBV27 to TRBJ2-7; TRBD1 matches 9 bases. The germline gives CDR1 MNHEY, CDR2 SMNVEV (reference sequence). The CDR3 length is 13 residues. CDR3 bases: TGTGTCAGCAGTTGGGGACAGGGCTACGAGCAGTACTTC. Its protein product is CVSSWGQGYEQYF.

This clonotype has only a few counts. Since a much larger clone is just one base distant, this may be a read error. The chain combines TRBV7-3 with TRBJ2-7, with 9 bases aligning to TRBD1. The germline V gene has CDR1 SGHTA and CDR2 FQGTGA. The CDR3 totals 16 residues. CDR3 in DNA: TGTGTCAGCAGCCCACCGTTGGGGACAGGGTTCTACGAGCAGTACTTC. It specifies CVSSPPLGTGFYEQYF.

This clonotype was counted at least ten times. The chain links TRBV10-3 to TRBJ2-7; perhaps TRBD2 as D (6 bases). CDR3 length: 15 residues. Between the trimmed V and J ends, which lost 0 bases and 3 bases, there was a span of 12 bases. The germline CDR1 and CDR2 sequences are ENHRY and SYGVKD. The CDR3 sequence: CAISESGGNGYEQYF. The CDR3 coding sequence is TGTGCCATCAGTGAGTCGGGCGGGAATGGCTACGAGCAGTACTTC.

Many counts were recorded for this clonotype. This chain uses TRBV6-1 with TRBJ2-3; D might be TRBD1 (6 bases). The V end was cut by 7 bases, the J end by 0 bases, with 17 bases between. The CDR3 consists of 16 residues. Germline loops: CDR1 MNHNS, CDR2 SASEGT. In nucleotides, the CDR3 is TGTGCCAGCACCCCGGACAGCCCAACTAGCACAGATACGCAGTATTTT. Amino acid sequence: CASTPDSPTSTDTQYF.

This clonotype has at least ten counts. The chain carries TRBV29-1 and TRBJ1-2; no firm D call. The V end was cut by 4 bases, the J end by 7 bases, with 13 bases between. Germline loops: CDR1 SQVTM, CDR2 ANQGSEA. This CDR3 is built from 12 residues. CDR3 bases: TGCAGCGTTGGTTCAGGATTAACTGGCTACACCTTC. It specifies CSVGSGLTGYTF.

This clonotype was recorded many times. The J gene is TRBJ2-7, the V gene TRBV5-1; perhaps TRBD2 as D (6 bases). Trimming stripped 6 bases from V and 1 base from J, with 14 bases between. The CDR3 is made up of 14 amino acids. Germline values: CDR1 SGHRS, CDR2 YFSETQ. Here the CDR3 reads CASTPGLTSYEQYF. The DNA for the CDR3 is TGCGCCAGCACACCGGGACTCACATCCTACGAGCAGTACTTC.

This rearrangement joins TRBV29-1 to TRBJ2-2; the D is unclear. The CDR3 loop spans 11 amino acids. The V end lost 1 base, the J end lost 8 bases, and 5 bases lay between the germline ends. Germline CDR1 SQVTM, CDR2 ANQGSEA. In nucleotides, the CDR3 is TGCAGCGTTGAAGGACTTGGGGAGCTGTTTTTT. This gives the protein CSVEGLGELFF.

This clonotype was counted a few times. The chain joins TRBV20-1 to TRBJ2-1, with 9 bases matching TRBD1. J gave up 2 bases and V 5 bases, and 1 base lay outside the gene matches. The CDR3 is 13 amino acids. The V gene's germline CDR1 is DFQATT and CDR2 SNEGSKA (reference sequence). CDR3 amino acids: CSARDRAYNEQFF. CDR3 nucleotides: TGCAGTGCTCGGGACAGGGCCTACAATGAGCAGTTCTTC.

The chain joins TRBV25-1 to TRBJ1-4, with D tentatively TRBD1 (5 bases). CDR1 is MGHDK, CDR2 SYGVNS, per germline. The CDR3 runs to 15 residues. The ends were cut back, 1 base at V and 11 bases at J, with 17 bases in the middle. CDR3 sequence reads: CASSESEGPSRKLFF. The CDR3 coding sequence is TGTGCCAGCAGTGAATCCGAGGGGCCTTCTAGGAAACTGTTTTTT.

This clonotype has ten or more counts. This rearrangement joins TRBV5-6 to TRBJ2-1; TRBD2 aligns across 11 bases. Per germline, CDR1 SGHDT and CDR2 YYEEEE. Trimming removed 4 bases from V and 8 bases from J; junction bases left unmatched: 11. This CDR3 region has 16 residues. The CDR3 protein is CASSLGASGRRHEQFF. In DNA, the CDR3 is TGTGCCAGCAGCCTTGGGGCTAGCGGGAGGCGCCATGAGCAGTTCTTC.

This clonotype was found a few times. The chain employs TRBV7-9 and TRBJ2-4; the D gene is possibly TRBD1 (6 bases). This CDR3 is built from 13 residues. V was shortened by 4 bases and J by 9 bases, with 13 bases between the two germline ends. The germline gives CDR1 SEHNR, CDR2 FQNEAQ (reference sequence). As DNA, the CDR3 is TGTGCCAGCAGCTCCAGACAGGAGACCATTCAGTACTTC. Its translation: CASSSRQETIQYF.

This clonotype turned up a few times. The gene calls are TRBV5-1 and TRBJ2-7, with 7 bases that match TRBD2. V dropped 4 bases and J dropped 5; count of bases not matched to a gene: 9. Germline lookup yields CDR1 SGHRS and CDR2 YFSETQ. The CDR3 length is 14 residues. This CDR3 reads CASSPGGPVNEQYF. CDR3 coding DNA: TGCGCCAGCAGCCCGGGGGGTCCGGTAAACGAGCAGTACTTC.

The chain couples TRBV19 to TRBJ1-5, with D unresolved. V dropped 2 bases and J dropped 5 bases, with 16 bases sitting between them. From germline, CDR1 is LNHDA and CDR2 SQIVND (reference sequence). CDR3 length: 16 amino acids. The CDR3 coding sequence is TGTGCCAGTAGTATACGAGGCGCGGGGAGTGATCAGCCCCAGCATTTT. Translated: CASSIRGAGSDQPQHF.

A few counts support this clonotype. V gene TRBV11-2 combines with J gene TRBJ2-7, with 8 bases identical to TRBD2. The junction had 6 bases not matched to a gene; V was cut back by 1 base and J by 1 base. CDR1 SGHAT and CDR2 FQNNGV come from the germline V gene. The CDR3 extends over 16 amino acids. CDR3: CASSLGGAGGSYEQYF. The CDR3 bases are TGTGCCAGCAGCTTAGGGGGCGCGGGGGGATCCTACGAGCAGTACTTC.

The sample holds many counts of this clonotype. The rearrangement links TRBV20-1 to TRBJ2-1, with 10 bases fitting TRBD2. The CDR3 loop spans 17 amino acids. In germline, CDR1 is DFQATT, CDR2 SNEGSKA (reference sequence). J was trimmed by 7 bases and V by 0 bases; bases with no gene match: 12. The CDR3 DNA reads TGCAGTGCTAGAGATGGGACACTAGCGGGAACTAGGAATGAGCAGTTCTTC. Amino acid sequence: CSARDGTLAGTRNEQFF.

The CDR3 sequence is CASSDQDHLNSPLHF. CDR3 coding DNA: TGCGCCAGCAGCGATCAGGACCACCTTAATTCACCCCTCCACTTT. The V and J genes are TRBV10-2 and TRBJ1-6; D gene ambiguous. The CDR3 has 15 amino acids. The V and J ends lost 6 bases and 6 bases respectively, with 15 bases between them. CDR1 and CDR2 (germline): WSHSY, SAAADI.

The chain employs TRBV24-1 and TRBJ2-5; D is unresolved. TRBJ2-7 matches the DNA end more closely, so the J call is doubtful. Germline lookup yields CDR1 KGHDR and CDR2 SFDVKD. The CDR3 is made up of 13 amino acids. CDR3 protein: CATSDSSSGEQYF. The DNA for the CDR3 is TGTGCCACCAGTGACTCATCCAGTGGCGAGCAGTACTTC.